A single sample is the source of the 12 T cell receptor beta chains below, sequenced in a study of blood T cell repertoires in COVID-19. Produced via immunoSEQ multiplex PCR; TCRdb's table is partial and in-frame only. The profile shows over 150,000 clones, 80% to 90% of them singletons. The sample was peripheral blood. These receptors originate from a woman in her seventies who had recovered from COVID-19.

The chain has TRBV6-5 and TRBJ1-2; perhaps TRBD1 as D (5 bases). Germline assignment: CDR1 MNHEY and CDR2 SVGAGI. The CDR3 consists of 15 residues. Trimming removed 2 bases at V and 6 bases at J, with 16 bases between. DNA for the CDR3: TGTGCCAGCAGTTACACCCTGGGGGGTTGGGATGGCTACACCTTC. Amino acids: CASSYTLGGWDGYTF.

V is TRBV11-3 and J is TRBJ2-1; the match to TRBD2 covers 7 bases. This CDR3 comprises 15 residues. The junction had 9 bases not matched to a gene; V was cut back by 1 base and J by 9 bases. Germline CDR1 SGHNT, CDR2 YENEEA. The CDR3 coding sequence is TGTGCCAGCAGCTTAGCCGGCGGGGGACTCTCTGAGCAGTTCTTC. It codes for CASSLAGGGLSEQFF.

The rearrangement uses TRBV29-1 and TRBJ2-7; 12 nucleotides line up with TRBD2. This CDR3 is 15 amino acids long. V trimming: 4 bases; J trimming: 1 base; junction bases outside the gene matches: 5. The germline gives CDR1 SQVTM, CDR2 ANQGSEA. CDR3 in amino acids: CSVGGTSGRSYEQYF. CDR3 sequence (DNA): TGCAGCGTTGGGGGGACTAGCGGGCGGTCCTACGAGCAGTACTTC.

To note about this clone: This CDR3 is also generated by other DNA sequences in the sample. V and J are TRBV7-3 and TRBJ2-3; 14 positions agree with TRBD2. Trimming removed 5 bases from V and 6 bases from J; junction bases left unmatched: 4. CDR1 and CDR2 (germline): SGHTA, FQGTGA. The CDR3 is made up of 15 amino acids. CDR3 DNA: TGTGCCAGCAGCCGACTAGCGGGGGGGGCGGATACGCAGTATTTT. It encodes CASSRLAGGADTQYF.

This clone was observed a single time. The chain couples TRBV14 to TRBJ1-2, with D tentatively TRBD1 (5 bases). Trimming removed 0 bases from V and 7 bases from J, with 9 bases in between. CDR1 SGHDN and CDR2 FVKESK come from the germline V gene. The CDR3 is 13 amino acids. The CDR3 sequence: CASSQDRVRGYTF. The CDR3 nucleotides read TGTGCCAGCAGCCAAGACAGGGTTCGTGGCTACACCTTC. The complete variable domain, with remaining parts taken from reference TRBV14 and TRBJ1-2, reads EAGVTQFPSHSVIEKGQTVTLRCDPISGHDNLYWYRRVMGKEIKFLLHFVKESKQDESGMPNNRFLAERTGGTYSTLKVQPAELEDSGVYFCASSQDRVRGYTFGSGTRLTVV.

The V gene is TRBV18, the J gene TRBJ1-4; D ambiguous. Trimming stripped 6 bases from V and 0 bases from J, with 11 bases between. This CDR3 region has 15 residues. Per germline, CDR1 KGHSH and CDR2 LQKENI. The CDR3 bases are TGTGCCAGCTCCCCCCGGGGAGCAACTAATGAAAAACTGTTTTTT. The encoded protein is CASSPRGATNEKLFF.

This clone was seen just once. The chain recombines TRBV6-4 with TRBJ1-1, with a weak D call TRBD1 (5 bases). This CDR3 contains 13 residues. Germline CDR1 reads MRHNA; CDR2 reads SNTAGT. V was trimmed by 5 bases and J by 4 bases, leaving 11 bases between them. The CDR3 sequence is CASSTQGGTEAFF. CDR3 nucleotide sequence: TGTGCCAGCAGTACCCAGGGAGGCACTGAAGCTTTCTTT.

Only one count was recorded for this clone. In DNA, the CDR3 is TGTGCCAGCAGTTACTCGAGCGGGGCGGGGGGGGAGACCCAGTACTTC. Translation gives CASSYSSGAGGETQYF. The chain carries TRBV6-5 and TRBJ2-5; TRBD2 agrees at 9 bases. Germline lookup yields CDR1 MNHEY and CDR2 SVGAGI. The J segment lost 5 bases and the V segment lost 0 bases, leaving 7 bases of the junction unmatched. The CDR3 runs to 16 residues.

This clone has a single count. The chain uses TRBV29-1 and TRBJ1-1; 7 nucleotides line up with TRBD1. The germline V gene encodes CDR1 SQVTM and CDR2 ANQGSEA. The CDR3 runs to 16 residues. V gave up 1 base and J gave up 1 base; unmatched junction bases: 9. The CDR3, as DNA: TGCAGCGTTGAAGGGGCAGGGGGATTGGGGAACACTGAAGCTTTCTTT. Protein sequence: CSVEGAGGLGNTEAFF.

The V call is TRBV7-9, the J call TRBJ2-3, with 14 bases fitting TRBD2. CDR3 length equals 17 residues. The germline V gene encodes CDR1 SEHNR and CDR2 FQNEAQ (reference sequence). With V trimmed by 5 bases and J by 2 bases, 6 bases remained unmatched. CDR3 nucleotide sequence: TGTGCCAGCAGCCGAGGACTAGCGGGGGGCCACACAGATACGCAGTATTTT. Its translation: CASSRGLAGGHTDTQYF.

The J gene is TRBJ2-3, the V gene TRBV18, with 7 positions matching TRBD1. V gave up 6 bases and J gave up 4 bases; unmatched junction bases: 4. The CDR3 totals 13 residues. CDR1 is KGHSH and CDR2 is LQKENI in the germline V gene. The CDR3 DNA reads as TGTGCCAGCTCCAGACAGGGCCCAGATACGCAGTATTTT. This encodes CASSRQGPDTQYF.

This clone was seen repeatedly, ten times or more. This chain connects TRBV1 to TRBJ2-1; the table names TRBD2, a call not compared with the DNA. TRBV1 is a documented pseudogene. CDR3 length: 18 amino acids. CDR3 region: CTSSQGLAGGRPRNEQFF. The CDR3 DNA reads as TGCACCAGCAGCCAGGGACTAGCGGGGGGGCGACCCCGTAATGAGCAGTTCTTC.